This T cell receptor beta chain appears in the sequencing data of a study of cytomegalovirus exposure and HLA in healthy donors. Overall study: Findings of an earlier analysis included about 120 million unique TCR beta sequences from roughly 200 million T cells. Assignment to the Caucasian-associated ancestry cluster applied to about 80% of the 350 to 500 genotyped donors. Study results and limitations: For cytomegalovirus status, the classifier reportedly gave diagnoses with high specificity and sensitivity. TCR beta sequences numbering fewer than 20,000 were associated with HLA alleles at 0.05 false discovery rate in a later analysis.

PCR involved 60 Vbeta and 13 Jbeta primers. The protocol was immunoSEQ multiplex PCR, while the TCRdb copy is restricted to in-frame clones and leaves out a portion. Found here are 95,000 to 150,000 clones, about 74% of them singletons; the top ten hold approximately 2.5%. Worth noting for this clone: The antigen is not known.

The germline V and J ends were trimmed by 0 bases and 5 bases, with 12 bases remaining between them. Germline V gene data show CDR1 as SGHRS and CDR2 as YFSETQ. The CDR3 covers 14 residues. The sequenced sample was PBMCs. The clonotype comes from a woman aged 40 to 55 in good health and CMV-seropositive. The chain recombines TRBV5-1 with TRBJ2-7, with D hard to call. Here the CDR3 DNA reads TGCGCCAGCAGCTTGGACACCCCTGTTGACGAGCAGTACTTC. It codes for CASSLDTPVDEQYF. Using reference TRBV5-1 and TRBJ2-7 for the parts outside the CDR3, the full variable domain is KAGVTQTPRYLIKTRGQQVTLSCSPISGHRSVSWYQQTPGQGLQFLFEYFSETQRNKGNFPGRFSGRQFSNSRSEMNVSTLELGDSALYLCASSLDTPVDEQYFGPGTRLTVT.